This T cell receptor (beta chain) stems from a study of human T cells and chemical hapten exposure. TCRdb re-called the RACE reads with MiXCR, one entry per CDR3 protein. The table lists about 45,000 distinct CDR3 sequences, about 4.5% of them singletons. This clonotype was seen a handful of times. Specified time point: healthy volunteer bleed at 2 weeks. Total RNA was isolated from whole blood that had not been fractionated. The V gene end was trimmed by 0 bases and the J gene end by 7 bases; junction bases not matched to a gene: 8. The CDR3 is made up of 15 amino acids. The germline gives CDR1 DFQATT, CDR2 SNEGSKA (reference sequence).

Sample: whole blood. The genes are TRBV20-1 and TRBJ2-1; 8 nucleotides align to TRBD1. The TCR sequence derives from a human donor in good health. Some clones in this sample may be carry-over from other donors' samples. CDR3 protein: CSARDSGQGVNEQFF. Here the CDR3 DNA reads TGCAGTGCTAGAGATAGTGGACAGGGCGTGAATGAGCAGTTCTTC.